The 23 T cell receptor beta chains given below trace back to one sample, sequenced in a study of PD-L1 blockade in urothelial cancer. The time point is: pretreatment peripheral blood. TCRdb's table, derived via immunoSEQ multiplex PCR, lists solely in-frame clones and lacks some. The sample lists around 66,000 clones; about 81% were seen once. This specimen was PBMCs, taken around atezolizumab (anti-PD-L1) treatment. The receptors shown here come from a man between 65 and 85 years old with urothelial cancer.

The table lists this clone with a few counts. J is TRBJ2-1 and V is TRBV19; weak D call: TRBD2 (5 bases). The CDR3 length is 14 residues. V dropped 5 bases and J dropped 8 bases, with 16 bases sitting between them. Germline-derived CDR1 and CDR2 are LNHDA and SQIVND (reference sequence). The DNA of the CDR3 is TGTGCCAGTAGTGGCGGACTGCTACCCGATGAGCAGTTCTTC. The encoded protein is CASSGGLLPDEQFF.

The chain carries TRBV19 and TRBJ2-1; 9 bases match TRBD2. V was clipped by 5 bases and J by 11 bases; unmatched bases: 13. Germline assignment: CDR1 LNHDA and CDR2 SQIVND (reference sequence). The CDR3 is made up of 15 amino acids. CDR3 coding DNA: TGTGCCAGTAGTCCTGGCCGAGTAGCGGGAGCTCAGCAGTTCTTC. Encoded protein: CASSPGRVAGAQQFF. Full variable domain (rest looked up from reference TRBV19 and TRBJ2-1): DGGITQSPKYLFRKEGQNVTLSCEQNLNHDAMYWYRQDPGQGLRLIYYSQIVNDFQKGDIAEGYSVSREKKESFPLTVTSAQKNPTAFYLCASSPGRVAGAQQFFGPGTRLTVL.

The chain is built from TRBV9 and TRBJ2-5; 11 nucleotides match TRBD1. The J call may be wrong; the DNA end is better matched by TRBJ2-7. The CDR3 has 14 amino acids. The germline gives CDR1 SGDLS, CDR2 YYNGEE. The CDR3 loop is CASSARDRGSEQYF. Here the CDR3 DNA reads TGTGCCAGCAGCGCACGGGACAGGGGGAGCGAGCAGTACTTC.

The chain couples TRBV5-6 to TRBJ2-7; no firm D call. The germline CDR1 and CDR2 sequences are SGHDT and YYEEEE. With 0 bases removed from V and 0 bases from J, the gap between germline ends came to 4 bases. The CDR3 spans 13 residues. CDR3: CASSLDTSYEQYF. The CDR3 nucleotides are TGTGCCAGCAGCTTGGACACCTCCTACGAGCAGTACTTC.

The V gene is TRBV6-1, the J gene TRBJ1-4; 7 nucleotides line up with TRBD1. Germline V gene sequence: CDR1 MNHNS, CDR2 SASEGT. The ends lost 8 bases at V and 3 bases at J; junction bases unmatched: 0. The CDR3 length is 12 residues. CDR3 DNA: TGTGCCAGCGGACAGGCTAATGAAAAACTGTTTTTT. Protein product: CASGQANEKLFF.

The CDR3 sequence is CASSASGTGEGAFF. CDR3 bases: TGTGCCAGCAGCGCATCGGGGACAGGTGAGGGGGCTTTCTTT. This chain joins TRBV9 and TRBJ1-1; 8 positions match TRBD1. This CDR3 contains 14 residues. J lost 11 bases, V lost 3 bases, and 12 bases had no gene match. Germline lookup yields CDR1 SGDLS and CDR2 YYNGEE. The variable domain in full, completed from reference TRBV9 and TRBJ1-1, reads DSGVTQTPKHLITATGQRVTLRCSPRSGDLSVYWYQQSLDQGLQFLIQYYNGEERAKGNILERFSAQQFPDLHSELNLSSLELGDSALYFCASSASGTGEGAFFGQGTRLTVV.

CDR3 in DNA: TGCGCCAGCAGCTTGACGTACGGTAGCAATCAGCCCCAGCATTTT. Protein sequence: CASSLTYGSNQPQHF. V gene TRBV5-1 combines with J gene TRBJ1-5; D is uncertain. Trimming shortened V by 1 base and J by 0 bases, and 8 bases separated the two germline ends. There are 15 residues in the CDR3. CDR1 SGHRS and CDR2 YFSETQ come from the germline V gene.

CDR3 residues: CASSLEQGSSNEKLFF. The CDR3 region has the DNA TGCGCCAGCAGTCTCGAACAGGGGAGTAGTAATGAAAAACTGTTTTTT. The chain couples TRBV4-1 to TRBJ1-4; 7 nucleotides match TRBD1. The CDR3 spans 16 residues. In germline, CDR1 is MGHRA, CDR2 YSYEKL. V shed 6 bases and J 4 bases; nucleotides not matched to a gene: 11.

The genes are TRBV6-5 and TRBJ2-1, with a weak D call TRBD1 (5 bases). This CDR3 contains 16 residues. CDR1 is MNHEY and CDR2 is SVGAGI in the germline V gene. The V and J ends lost 4 bases and 6 bases respectively, with 19 bases between them. The CDR3 protein is CASSFRQFPPINEQFF. The CDR3 DNA follows: TGTGCCAGCAGTTTCCGACAGTTTCCGCCCATCAATGAGCAGTTCTTC.

V and J are TRBV5-1 and TRBJ2-1, with 7 bases fitting TRBD2. CDR3 length: 15 residues. Germline CDR1 SGHRS, CDR2 YFSETQ. V lost 4 bases, J lost 7 bases, and 11 bases stayed unmatched. The CDR3 DNA is TGCGCCAGCAGCCCACTAGCGAACGACGGAAATGAGCAGTTCTTC. Its translation: CASSPLANDGNEQFF.

The chain employs TRBV15 and TRBJ1-2; D is perhaps TRBD1 (5 bases). Between the trimmed V and J ends, which lost 0 bases and 5 bases, there was a span of 10 bases. The CDR3 extends over 14 amino acids. The germline V gene has CDR1 LNHNV and CDR2 YYDKDF (reference sequence). CDR3 sequence reads: CATSRDRGTYGYTF. In DNA form, the CDR3 reads TGTGCCACCAGCAGAGATAGGGGCACATATGGCTACACCTTC.

V gene TRBV11-3 combines with J gene TRBJ2-1; 7 bases map to TRBD2. Losses at the gene ends were 0 bases for V and 9 bases for J; bases not matched to a gene: 5. This CDR3 is 14 amino acids long. Germline CDR1 and CDR2: SGHNT and YENEEA. CDR3 coding DNA: TGTGCCAGCAGCTTAGATAGGGGAGGGATTGAGCAGTTCTTC. Amino acids: CASSLDRGGIEQFF.

V usage is TRBV5-4 and J usage is TRBJ1-1; D perhaps matches TRBD1 (6 bases). The CDR3 covers 15 residues. Deletions cut 2 bases from V and 2 bases from J, with 13 bases between. Per germline, CDR1 SGHNT and CDR2 YYREEE (reference sequence). The CDR3 loop reads CASSFLGAPNTEAFF. CDR3 sequence (DNA): TGTGCCAGCAGCTTTTTGGGGGCACCCAACACTGAAGCTTTCTTT.

The gene calls are TRBV5-4 and TRBJ1-1; 8 nucleotides line up with TRBD1. Germline CDR1 reads SGHNT; CDR2 reads YYREEE (reference sequence). V shed 2 bases, J shed 3 bases, and the junction held 6 bases outside the gene matches. The CDR3 has 15 residues. CDR3 in DNA: TGTGCCAGCAGCTTTGCAGGGGGCCGGGACACTGAAGCTTTCTTT. This codes for CASSFAGGRDTEAFF.

The rearrangement uses TRBV5-1 and TRBJ2-3; the match to TRBD2 covers 8 bases. In germline, CDR1 is SGHRS, CDR2 YFSETQ. The CDR3 spans 14 residues. The J segment lost 2 bases and the V segment lost 9 bases, leaving 8 bases of the junction unmatched. The CDR3 coding sequence is TGCGCCACCGCTACTAGCGGTCCCACAGATACGCAGTATTTT. This codes for CATATSGPTDTQYF.

This clone has a single count. The CDR3 spells CASSPGGVSGTQSTDTQYF. CDR3 DNA: TGTGCCAGCAGCCCCGGGGGGGTGTCAGGGACCCAAAGCACAGATACGCAGTATTTT. This rearrangement joins TRBV28 to TRBJ2-3; the match to TRBD2 covers 8 bases. The CDR3 spans 19 residues. Germline V CDR1 and CDR2: MDHEN, SYDVKM. V lost 6 bases to trimming and J lost 0 bases; unmatched junction nucleotides: 17. Supplemented by reference TRBV28 and TRBJ2-3, the full variable domain reads DVKVTQSSRYLVKRTGEKVFLECVQDMDHENMFWYRQDPGLGLRLIYFSYDVKMKEKGDIPEGYSVSREKKERFSLILESASTNQTSMYLCASSPGGVSGTQSTDTQYFGPGTRLTVL.

This clone was detected once. A much larger clone lies one base from this, so it may be a read error. The rearrangement uses TRBV27 and TRBJ2-7; TRBD1 aligns across 11 bases. The V gene end was trimmed by 5 bases and the J gene end by 3 bases; junction bases not matched to a gene: 3. The CDR3 is made up of 14 amino acids. From germline, CDR1 is MNHEY and CDR2 SMNVEV (reference sequence). Here the CDR3 DNA reads TGTGCCAGCAGTCCTGGGACAGGGGGCTACGAGCAGTACTTC. It yields the protein CASSPGTGGYEQYF.

V gene TRBV5-4 combines with J gene TRBJ2-1; 8 positions agree with TRBD2. The CDR3 has 17 amino acids. CDR1 is SGHNT and CDR2 is YYREEE in the germline V gene (reference sequence). V shed 1 base, J shed 10 bases, and the junction held 16 bases outside the gene matches. The DNA for the CDR3 is TGTGCCAGCAGCTTGTTTGGTTCACTAGCGGCCCTCCAAGAGCAGTTCTTC. Its protein product is CASSLFGSLAALQEQFF. The whole variable domain, remainder taken from reference TRBV5-4 and TRBJ2-1, is ETGVTQSPTHLIKTRGQQVTLRCSSQSGHNTVSWYQQALGQGPQFIFQYYREEENGRGNFPPRFSGLQFPNYSSELNVNALELDDSALYLCASSLFGSLAALQEQFFGPGTRLTVL.

The chain employs TRBV4-2 and TRBJ2-2; 7 bases line up with TRBD2. Germline values: CDR1 LGHNA, CDR2 YNFKEQ. With 0 bases clipped from V and 0 bases from J, the junction kept 7 bases outside the gene matches. The CDR3 is 18 amino acids. CDR3 sequence reads: CASSQEMFSGTNTGELFF. CDR3 nucleotide sequence: TGTGCCAGCAGCCAAGAAATGTTCAGCGGGACGAACACCGGGGAGCTGTTTTTT.

The chain uses TRBV19 and TRBJ2-6; perhaps TRBD1 as D (5 bases). The CDR3 totals 15 residues. Trimming took 7 bases from V and 2 from J, leaving 12 bases between them. Germline V gene sequence: CDR1 LNHDA, CDR2 SQIVND (reference sequence). The CDR3 sequence: CASIDSRAGANVLTF. The DNA of the CDR3 is TGTGCCAGTATCGATAGCAGGGCTGGGGCCAACGTCCTGACTTTC. Complete variable domain (other parts from reference TRBV19 and TRBJ2-6): DGGITQSPKYLFRKEGQNVTLSCEQNLNHDAMYWYRQDPGQGLRLIYYSQIVNDFQKGDIAEGYSVSREKKESFPLTVTSAQKNPTAFYLCASIDSRAGANVLTFGAGSRLTVL.

The chain uses TRBV4-3 and TRBJ1-1; no clear D. The CDR3 spans 13 residues. Germline-derived CDR1 and CDR2 are LGHNA and YSLEER. V gave up 5 bases and J gave up 0 bases, with 7 bases separating them. This CDR3 reads CASSLQMNTEAFF. The CDR3 coding sequence is TGCGCCAGCAGCTTACAGATGAACACTGAAGCTTTCTTT.

The V and J genes are TRBV5-5 and TRBJ1-2; D gene ambiguous. V dropped 2 bases and J dropped 8 bases, with 25 bases sitting between them. CDR3 length: 17 residues. Germline lookup yields CDR1 SGHKS and CDR2 YYEKEE (reference sequence). DNA of the CDR3: TGTGCCAGCAGCTTTCCCCCAGGAGGTTCCGATGGATTGGGCTACACCTTC. Protein product: CASSFPPGGSDGLGYTF.

The CDR3 sequence is CASSPGLAGVETQYF. Here the CDR3 DNA reads TGTGCCAGCAGCCCGGGACTAGCGGGAGTAGAGACCCAGTACTTC. The chain carries TRBV7-3 and TRBJ2-5; the match to TRBD2 covers 14 bases. The CDR3 sequence is 15 residues long. V gave up 5 bases and J gave up 4 bases; unmatched junction bases: 3. Germline-derived CDR1 and CDR2 are SGHTA and FQGTGA.